These 5 T cell receptor beta chains came from one sample sequenced in a study of blood T cells in healthy people across ages (dated by TCRdb to the mid-2010s). Library construction relied on 5' RACE. Sequenced using an Illumina HiSeq 2500. A second PCR of roughly 7 to 11 cycles was run with a J-beta primer mix and a sample-barcoded 5' primer. TCRdb redid the processing of the public reads, applying fastp at Q25 and MiXCR, and retained in-frame beta chains. Rows are unified per CDR3 protein, each entry keeping the most common DNA and genes. The sample table lists around 970,000 distinct CDR3 sequences, approximately 50% of them with a count of one. The top ten constitute about a fifth of the sample. The source material was blood. These receptors were collected from a woman aged 55-70 years in good health.

The gene calls are TRBV20-1 and TRBJ2-5; 10 positions agree with TRBD2. The V gene's germline CDR1 is DFQATT and CDR2 SNEGSKA (reference sequence). V was pared by 0 bases and J by 1 base, with 17 bases of the junction left unmatched. The CDR3 length is 20 residues. CDR3 DNA sequence: TGCAGTGCTAGAGATACTAAGAGCGGGAGGGTTCCGTGGGCCCAAGAGACCCAGTACTTC. Its protein product is CSARDTKSGRVPWAQETQYF.

The V call is TRBV11-1, the J call TRBJ2-3; unclear D gene. This CDR3 region has 16 residues. V was shortened by 1 base and J by 2 bases, with 13 bases between the two germline ends. The germline V gene encodes CDR1 SGHAT and CDR2 FQDESV (reference sequence). The CDR3 sequence is CASSLGGLRTTDTQYF. The CDR3 DNA sequence: TGTGCCAGCAGCTTAGGAGGCCTTCGGACCACAGATACGCAGTATTTT.

As to this clonotype: At one end, the junction sequence differs from germline, possibly due to a read error. The chain combines TRBV9 with TRBJ2-1, with 10 bases matching TRBD1. Germline CDR1 reads SGDLS; CDR2 reads YYNGEE. The CDR3 is made up of 15 amino acids. CDR3 bases: TGTGCCAACAGCGTCTCAGGGACAGGGGTAAATGAGCAGTTCTTC. Amino acid sequence: CANSVSGTGVNEQFF.

In this sample, this clonotype turned up a few times. CDR3 nucleotide sequence: TGCAGTGCTACCCCGGGACGGAGCCAGCAGTTCTTC. This gives the protein CSATPGRSQQFF. The chain employs TRBV20-1 and TRBJ2-1; D possibly matches TRBD1 or TRBD2 (5 bases each). This CDR3 is built from 12 residues. Trimming took 4 bases from V and 11 from J, leaving 15 bases between them. The germline gives CDR1 DFQATT, CDR2 SNEGSKA (reference sequence).

The chain couples TRBV20-1 to TRBJ1-5; D is uncertain. The CDR3 sequence is 15 residues long. CDR1 is DFQATT, CDR2 SNEGSKA, per germline (reference sequence). V was shortened by 1 base and J by 6 bases, with 16 bases between the two germline ends. The CDR3: CSARVRSGMSQPQHF. The CDR3, as DNA: TGCAGTGCTAGAGTTCGCAGTGGGATGAGTCAGCCCCAGCATTTT.